Presented here are 30 T cell receptor beta chains from one specimen sequenced in a study of cytomegalovirus exposure and HLA in healthy donors. PCR was performed using 60 Vbeta and 13 Jbeta primers. TCRdb's table, derived via immunoSEQ multiplex PCR, lists solely in-frame clones and lacks some. The data contain some 60,000 clones, 70% to 75% of them singletons. Sequenced sample: PBMCs. These receptors were collected from a woman aged 30 to 39 in good health and CMV-seronegative.

In its sample, this clone was seen a few times. This chain links TRBV20-1 with TRBJ1-1; D is uncertain. The length of the CDR3 is 10 residues. CDR1 is DFQATT, CDR2 SNEGSKA, per germline (reference sequence). CDR3 DNA sequence: TGCACCACAGACAACACTGAAGCTTTCTTT. Protein product: CTTDNTEAFF.

As for this clone: The junction departs from the called germline gene at one end, perhaps through a read error. The chain has TRBV7-7 and TRBJ2-1; 10 bases fit TRBD2. The CDR3 totals 13 residues. Per germline, CDR1 SSHAT and CDR2 FNYEAQ (reference sequence). Here the CDR3 reads CASSSGLAEEQFF. CDR3 DNA sequence: TGTGCTAGCAGCTCCGGACTAGCGGAGGAGCAGTTCTTC.

This chain connects TRBV5-1 to TRBJ1-5; 8 bases match TRBD1. Per germline, CDR1 SGHRS and CDR2 YFSETQ. The CDR3 extends over 15 amino acids. Trimming at V came to 0 bases and at J to 7 bases, leaving 6 bases not matched to a gene. The CDR3 is CASSLGQGAEQPQHF. CDR3 nucleotide sequence: TGCGCCAGCAGCTTGGGCCAGGGGGCTGAACAGCCCCAGCATTTT.

The CDR3 DNA sequence: TGTGCCAGCAGCGCGGGGGGCTACGAGCAGTACGTC. Protein product: CASSAGGYEQYV. This chain joins TRBV7-9 and TRBJ2-7, with 8 bases fitting TRBD2. V dropped 5 bases and J dropped 3; count of bases not matched to a gene: 0. Germline loops: CDR1 SEHNR, CDR2 FQNEAQ (reference sequence). This CDR3 is 12 amino acids long.

The J gene is TRBJ1-1, the V gene TRBV30; D unclear. Germline values: CDR1 GTSNPN, CDR2 SVGIG (reference sequence). The V end lost 2 bases, the J end lost 0 bases, and 7 bases lay between the germline ends. The CDR3 totals 13 residues. CDR3 DNA sequence: TGTGCCTGGAGTCTAGACCTGAACACTGAAGCTTTCTTT. Translation: CAWSLDLNTEAFF.

The J gene is TRBJ2-7, the V gene TRBV28; D might be TRBD1 (6 bases). The CDR3 is made up of 14 amino acids. V was cut by 3 bases and J by 2 bases, with 11 bases left in between. The V gene's germline CDR1 is MDHEN and CDR2 SYDVKM. CDR3 sequence reads: CASSFGQRTYEQYF. Here the CDR3 DNA reads TGTGCCAGCAGTTTTGGACAGAGAACCTACGAGCAGTACTTC. The entire variable domain, with the rest obtained from reference TRBV28 and TRBJ2-7, is as follows: DVKVTQSSRYLVKRTGEKVFLECVQDMDHENMFWYRQDPGLGLRLIYFSYDVKMKEKGDIPEGYSVSREKKERFSLILESASTNQTSMYLCASSFGQRTYEQYFGPGTRLTVT.

The rearrangement uses TRBV19 and TRBJ2-5; 13 bases agree with TRBD2. The V and J ends lost 5 bases and 9 bases, in that order; junction bases with no gene match: 12. The CDR3 runs to 16 residues. Germline lookup yields CDR1 LNHDA and CDR2 SQIVND (reference sequence). This CDR3 reads CASSARTSGSSRAQYF. CDR3 bases: TGTGCCAGTAGTGCGCGGACTAGCGGGAGCTCCAGGGCCCAGTACTTC. Drawing the rest from reference TRBV19 and TRBJ2-5, the complete variable domain is DGGITQSPKYLFRKEGQNVTLSCEQNLNHDAMYWYRQDPGQGLRLIYYSQIVNDFQKGDIAEGYSVSREKKESFPLTVTSAQKNPTAFYLCASSARTSGSSRAQYFGPGTRLLVL.

The chain combines TRBV7-9 with TRBJ2-3; D gene ambiguous. Germline values: CDR1 SEHNR, CDR2 FQNEAQ (reference sequence). The V end was cut by 2 bases, the J end by 4 bases, with 4 bases between. The CDR3 is 12 residues long. The CDR3 sequence: CASSLTADTQYF. The CDR3 DNA reads as TGTGCCAGCAGCTTAACAGCAGATACGCAGTATTTT.

This clone has just a few counts. The chain couples TRBV7-9 to TRBJ2-4; TRBD2 matches 8 bases. The V gene's germline CDR1 is SEHNR and CDR2 FQNEAQ (reference sequence). Trimming removed 5 bases from V and 7 bases from J; junction bases left unmatched: 10. The CDR3 runs 15 residues. CDR3 DNA: TGTGCCAGCAGCCCGAGCGGGAGCAAAGGTAACATTCAGTACTTC. It specifies CASSPSGSKGNIQYF.

The genes are TRBV7-9 and TRBJ2-7; 8 bases are a match to TRBD2. V trimming: 6 bases; J trimming: 4 bases; junction bases outside the gene matches: 14. The CDR3 covers 16 residues. Germline CDR1 is SEHNR and CDR2 is FQNEAQ (reference sequence). The CDR3 reads CASSSDPRRGAYEQYF. The CDR3 bases are TGTGCCAGCAGTTCTGACCCTCGGCGGGGGGCATACGAGCAGTACTTC.

This rearrangement joins TRBV15 to TRBJ2-7; TRBD2 agrees at 7 bases. V dropped 8 bases and J dropped 5; count of bases not matched to a gene: 9. The CDR3 sequence is 13 residues long. The germline V gene encodes CDR1 LNHNV and CDR2 YYDKDF (reference sequence). For the CDR3, the DNA is TGTGCCACCCACGAGCGGGGTTTCGACGAGCAGTACTTC. Translation: CATHERGFDEQYF.

V gene TRBV27 combines with J gene TRBJ2-4; 8 bases match TRBD2. The CDR3 is 18 amino acids. The junction had 13 bases not matched to a gene; V was cut back by 6 bases and J by 0 bases. The V gene's germline CDR1 is MNHEY and CDR2 SMNVEV (reference sequence). CDR3 protein: CASSSLGGAIVAKNIQYF. The CDR3 DNA is TGTGCCAGCAGCAGCCTCGGGGGGGCCATAGTAGCCAAAAACATTCAGTACTTC.

About this clone itself: At one end the junction does not follow the germline gene, possibly because of a read error. The rearrangement joins TRBV7-9 to TRBJ2-1, with a weak D call TRBD1 (6 bases). Germline V lookup: CDR1 SEHNR, CDR2 FQNEAQ (reference sequence). There are 14 residues in the CDR3. The DNA for the CDR3 is TGTTCCAGCAGCTCACAGGGCTCCTACAATGAGCAGTTCTTC. Encoded protein: CSSSSQGSYNEQFF.

The genes are TRBV19 and TRBJ1-2; 9 nucleotides match TRBD1. Germline loops: CDR1 LNHDA, CDR2 SQIVND (reference sequence). CDR3 length: 14 residues. The V segment lost 1 base and the J segment 7 bases; nucleotides outside the gene matches: 4. CDR3 sequence: CASSIAGTGSGYTF. CDR3 nucleotides: TGTGCCAGTAGTATAGCCGGGACAGGGAGTGGCTACACCTTC.

The chain joins TRBV6-6 to TRBJ2-1; no firm D call. The germline CDR1 and CDR2 sequences are MNHNY and SVGAGI (reference sequence). Trimming pared 1 base from V and 8 bases from J, leaving 9 bases between. The CDR3 runs 13 residues. CDR3 coding DNA: TGTGCCAGCAGTTACTATAGCAGACATGAGCAGTTCTTC. It specifies CASSYYSRHEQFF.

V gene TRBV2 combines with J gene TRBJ2-3, with TRBD2 matching over 9 bases. This CDR3 region has 16 residues. Germline V gives CDR1 SNHLY, CDR2 FYNNEI. Unmatched junction bases numbered 13, after V lost 9 bases and J lost 3 bases. This chain's CDR3 is CASKGGLAGWTDTQYF. The CDR3 DNA reads as TGTGCCAGTAAAGGGGGACTAGCAGGGTGGACAGATACGCAGTATTTT.

The rearrangement joins TRBV28 to TRBJ2-7, with a weak D call TRBD2 (5 bases). The CDR3 has 14 residues. Germline V CDR1 and CDR2: MDHEN, SYDVKM. The V end lost 2 bases, the J end lost 1 base, and 9 bases lay between the germline ends. CDR3 nucleotides: TGTGCCAGCAGTTTAATAGCGCCTTCCTACGAGCAGTACTTC. It encodes CASSLIAPSYEQYF. Looking up the rest from reference TRBV28 and TRBJ2-7 gives the full variable domain: DVKVTQSSRYLVKRTGEKVFLECVQDMDHENMFWYRQDPGLGLRLIYFSYDVKMKEKGDIPEGYSVSREKKERFSLILESASTNQTSMYLCASSLIAPSYEQYFGPGTRLTVT.

The chain is built from TRBV6-5 and TRBJ2-5; TRBD2 matches at 10 bases. This CDR3 is built from 15 residues. After removal of 7 bases from V and 5 bases from J, the junction contained 10 bases not matched to a gene. Germline V gives CDR1 MNHEY, CDR2 SVGAGI. In nucleotides, the CDR3 is TGTGCCAGCACCCTAGCGGGAGCCGGGGGGGAGACCCAGTACTTC. Translating gives CASTLAGAGGETQYF.

This clone has just a few counts. This chain connects TRBV7-2 to TRBJ2-2; unclear D gene. The CDR3 sequence is 14 residues long. The ends were cut back, 3 bases at V and 1 base at J, with 6 bases in the middle. The germline CDR1 and CDR2 sequences are SGHTA and FQGNSA. CDR3: CASSFNGNTGELFF. CDR3 coding DNA: TGTGCCAGCAGCTTTAACGGGAACACCGGGGAGCTGTTTTTT.

The chain recombines TRBV5-6 with TRBJ1-5; 8 positions agree with TRBD1. There are 16 residues in the CDR3. The V gene's germline CDR1 is SGHDT and CDR2 YYEEEE. V lost 2 bases, J lost 0 bases, and 4 bases stayed unmatched. The CDR3 DNA sequence: TGTGCCAGCAGCTTTCAGGGGGCCTATAGCAATCAGCCCCAGCATTTT. Translating it yields CASSFQGAYSNQPQHF.

The V call is TRBV19, the J call TRBJ1-1, with D possibly being TRBD1 (6 bases). Germline V lookup: CDR1 LNHDA, CDR2 SQIVND (reference sequence). Trimming cost V 8 bases and J 0 bases, with 10 bases left between them. The CDR3 is 13 amino acids. The CDR3: CASRDNMNTEAFF. DNA of the CDR3: TGTGCCAGTCGGGACAACATGAACACTGAAGCTTTCTTT.

The chain links TRBV27 to TRBJ1-2; the D is unclear. With 5 bases removed from V and 7 bases from J, the gap between germline ends came to 17 bases. The V gene's germline CDR1 is MNHEY and CDR2 SMNVEV (reference sequence). This CDR3 has 14 residues. CDR3 nucleotides: TGTGCCAGCAGTCCCCGAAGCTTGGGGAGTGGCTACACCTTC. This encodes CASSPRSLGSGYTF.

The chain joins TRBV19 to TRBJ2-1; TRBD1 aligns across 10 bases. Germline CDR1 reads LNHDA; CDR2 reads SQIVND (reference sequence). V lost 5 bases to trimming and J lost 7 bases; unmatched junction nucleotides: 2. The CDR3 has 13 amino acids. The CDR3 DNA reads TGTGCCAGTAGTTGGACAGGGGGAAATGAGCAGTTCTTC. As protein: CASSWTGGNEQFF.

This clone showed up just once. The chain is built from TRBV28 and TRBJ1-1, with TRBD1 as a possible D gene (5 bases). The CDR3 has 13 residues. In germline, CDR1 is MDHEN, CDR2 SYDVKM. V shed 5 bases and J shed 11 bases, with 18 bases lying between them. CDR3 coding DNA: TGTGCCAGCAGTCCTGGGGCGGGTAGCGGGGCTTTCTTT. Its protein product is CASSPGAGSGAFF.

This rearrangement joins TRBV7-9 to TRBJ2-2; 12 positions agree with TRBD1. The CDR3 sequence is 18 residues long. Germline lookup yields CDR1 SEHNR and CDR2 FQNEAQ (reference sequence). With 5 bases clipped from V and 0 bases from J, the junction kept 7 bases outside the gene matches. The CDR3 nucleotides read TGTGCCAGCAGCCCCCCGGGACAGGGGGCTTCGAACACCGGGGAGCTGTTTTTT. This codes for CASSPPGQGASNTGELFF.

The V gene is TRBV5-1, the J gene TRBJ2-1; possibly TRBD2 for D (5 bases). The CDR3 has 15 residues. V was cut by 1 base and J by 4 bases, with 12 bases left in between. Germline V gene sequence: CDR1 SGHRS, CDR2 YFSETQ. The CDR3 DNA reads as TGCGCCAGCAGCTTGTTACTAGAAAGATACAATGAGCAGTTCTTC. Protein product: CASSLLLERYNEQFF. The full variable domain, its missing parts supplied by reference TRBV5-1 and TRBJ2-1, is KAGVTQTPRYLIKTRGQQVTLSCSPISGHRSVSWYQQTPGQGLQFLFEYFSETQRNKGNFPGRFSGRQFSNSRSEMNVSTLELGDSALYLCASSLLLERYNEQFFGPGTRLTVL.

The gene calls are TRBV29-1 and TRBJ1-2; 10 nucleotides agree with TRBD1. Germline V gene lookup returns CDR1 SQVTM and CDR2 ANQGSEA. V gave up 7 bases and J gave up 7 bases; unmatched junction bases: 3. This CDR3 comprises 11 residues. As DNA, the CDR3 is TGCAGCGCCTGGACAGGGGGTGGCTACACCTTC. Translation: CSAWTGGGYTF.

The rearrangement joins TRBV18 to TRBJ2-1, with D possibly being TRBD2 (6 bases). V lost 1 base, J lost 9 bases, and 19 bases lay in between. From germline, CDR1 is KGHSH and CDR2 LQKENI. The CDR3 runs to 16 residues. CDR3: CASSPLAGRPWGEQFF. The CDR3 DNA sequence: TGTGCCAGCTCACCACTGGCGGGAAGGCCGTGGGGTGAGCAGTTCTTC. The full variable domain, rest sourced from reference TRBV18 and TRBJ2-1, is NAGVMQNPRHLVRRRGQEARLRCSPMKGHSHVYWYRQLPEEGLKFMVYLQKENIIDESGMPKERFSAEFPKEGPSILRIQQVVRGDSAAYFCASSPLAGRPWGEQFFGPGTRLTVL.

This chain joins TRBV7-9 and TRBJ2-1; TRBD1 matches 7 bases. Germline lookup yields CDR1 SEHNR and CDR2 FQNEAQ (reference sequence). The CDR3 contains 15 residues. After removal of 6 bases from V and 4 bases from J, the junction contained 9 bases not matched to a gene. CDR3 amino acids: CASSYRDRRYNEQFF. The CDR3 DNA reads TGTGCCAGCAGTTATCGGGACAGAAGATACAATGAGCAGTTCTTC.

The chain has TRBV10-2 and TRBJ1-1; 7 nucleotides line up with TRBD1. Germline values: CDR1 WSHSY, CDR2 SAAADI. The trim removed 5 bases at V and 1 base at J, leaving 7 bases unmatched. The CDR3 consists of 15 residues. CDR3 coding DNA: TGCGCCAGCAGTTCGAAACAGGGGACGAACACTGAAGCTTTCTTT. This codes for CASSSKQGTNTEAFF.